This T cell receptor beta chain is from a study of control samples from healthy donors and cancer patients. The CDR3 sequence is 16 residues long. Germline V CDR1 and CDR2: MGHRA, YSYEKL. The ends were cut back, 3 bases at V and 1 base at J, with 15 bases in the middle. Data came from immunoSEQ multiplex PCR; TCRdb stores just in-frame clones and leaves some out. The top ten clones hold 2.9% of a sample with 120,000 or so clones, about 87% of them seen once. This clone was counted once. The chain uses TRBV4-1 and TRBJ1-1, with a weak D call TRBD1 (6 bases). The clonotype was recovered from a man aged 55 to 69 in good health. The sequenced sample was blood. In nucleotides, the CDR3 is TGCGCCAGCAGCCAGAGCTCAGGGGTAGGGAACACTGAAGCTTTCTTT. Amino acid sequence: CASSQSSGVGNTEAFF.